Sequencing of this T cell receptor beta chain was carried out in a study of cytomegalovirus exposure and HLA in healthy donors. General study results and limits: Earlier analysis yielded a pattern in which most TCR beta V segments were productive about 90% or about 30% of the time. Analysis performed later found 15,000 or so TCR beta sequences associated with HLA alleles at 0.05 false discovery rate. Later analysis associated a missense DCLRE1C variant with TCR beta V- and J-gene trimming.

On this clone itself: The antigen is undetermined.

This PCR relied on a set of 60 Vbeta primers and 13 Jbeta primers. Profiled with immunoSEQ multiplex PCR; TCRdb holds only in-frame clones, not every one. The repertoire holds more than 80,000 clones, with approximately 79% as singletons. Donors counted as nominally healthy when sampled, yet unrecorded immune exposures were likely. The J segment lost 8 bases and the V segment lost 5 bases, leaving 10 bases of the junction unmatched. This CDR3 region has 15 residues. Germline CDR1 reads SGHTA; CDR2 reads FQGTGA. This sequence originates from a man aged 60 to 75 in good health and CMV-seronegative. This sequence joins TRBV7-3 and TRBJ2-3, with TRBD2 matching 10 bases. The sequenced material came from PBMCs. The CDR3 spells CASSQKRGGPGTQYF. In nucleotides, the CDR3 is TGTGCCAGCAGCCAGAAGCGGGGGGGCCCGGGTACGCAGTATTTT.